These T cell receptor beta chains were read from a single sample in a study of cytomegalovirus exposure and HLA in healthy donors. TCRdb's table, derived via immunoSEQ multiplex PCR, lists solely in-frame clones and lacks some. In the table there are 85,000 to 95,000 clones, 96% of which are singletons. Sequencing input: PBMCs. The receptors here all came from a man aged 18-30 years in good health and CMV-seronegative. CDR3s include the opening cysteine and the closing phenylalanine or tryptophan. The order of the fields is CDR3 length, J gene, D gene, V gene, clone size, CDR3 protein, CDR3 DNA. D genes are given only for firm matches. Some rows have no size entry. The others give once, few or many, or a class for an expanded clone.

14 | TRBJ2-5 | NA | TRBV7-2 | NA | CASSPDFIPETQYF | TGTGCCAGCAGCCCCGACTTTATCCCAGAGACCCAGTACTTC
14 | TRBJ2-1 | NA | TRBV6-1 | once | CASSDVRPGDEQFF | TGTGCCAGCAGTGACGTTCGTCCGGGGGATGAGCAGTTCTTC
17 | TRBJ2-1 | NA | TRBV12-1 | NA | CASSFPQFQREYCEQFF | TGTGCCAGCAGCTTTCCCCAGTTTCAGCGGGAGTACTGTGAGCAGTTCTTC
18 | TRBJ1-2 | TRBD1 | TRBV7-2 | NA | CASSPRNLGTGPIYGYTF | TGTGCCAGCAGCCCAAGAAACCTCGGGACAGGCCCAATCTATGGCTACACCTTC
18 | TRBJ1-5 | NA | TRBV27 | NA | CASSLGPPGPSLNQPQHF | TGTGCCAGCAGTTTAGGTCCCCCAGGGCCCTCCCTCAATCAGCCCCAGCATTTT
12 | TRBJ1-1 | TRBD1 | TRBV29-1 | NA | CSVGTANTEAFF | TGCAGCGTGGGGACAGCGAACACTGAAGCTTTCTTT
14 | TRBJ1-1 | NA | TRBV29-1 | NA | CSTRQESMNTEAFF | TGCAGCACCAGACAGGAAAGCATGAACACTGAAGCTTTCTTT
14 | TRBJ1-5 | NA | TRBV19 | NA | CASSISAGHQPQHF | TGTGCCAGTAGTATCAGTGCGGGTCATCAGCCCCAGCATTTT
15 | TRBJ2-1 | TRBD1 | TRBV27 | NA | CASSATGQAYNEQFF | TGTGCCAGCAGTGCAACGGGACAGGCGTACAATGAGCAGTTCTTC
14 | TRBJ2-1 | TRBD2 | TRBV29-1 | few | CSVLGGRGTDEQFF | TGCAGCGTTCTCGGCGGGAGGGGAACGGATGAGCAGTTCTTC
15 | TRBJ2-5 | TRBD1 | TRBV5-6 | NA | CASSLSGQWQETQYF | TGTGCCAGCAGCTTGTCGGGACAGTGGCAAGAGACCCAGTACTTC
13 | TRBJ2-5 | TRBD1 | TRBV30 | NA | CAWTDRGRETQYF | TGTGCCTGGACCGACAGGGGTCGGGAGACCCAGTACTTC
13 | TRBJ1-1 | NA | TRBV4-3 | NA | CASSQREGAEAFF | TGCGCCAGCAGCCAAAGGGAGGGGGCTGAAGCTTTCTTT
14 | TRBJ2-1 | TRBD2 | TRBV29-1 | NA | CSADGLARENEQFF | TGCAGCGCAGACGGACTAGCGAGGGAGAATGAGCAGTTCTTC
15 | TRBJ2-2 | TRBD2 | TRBV5-1 | NA | CASSLSLAGAGELFF | TGCGCCAGCAGCTTGTCCCTAGCGGGCGCCGGGGAGCTGTTTTTT
18 | TRBJ1-5 | NA | TRBV30 | once | CAWSAPSTQRGSNQPQHF | TGTGCCTGGAGTGCCCCCAGCACCCAAAGGGGCAGCAATCAGCCCCAGCATTTT
13 | TRBJ1-5 | NA | TRBV4-1 | NA | CASSHLSNQPQHF | TGCGCCAGCAGCCACCTTTCCAATCAGCCCCAGCATTTT
15 | TRBJ2-1 | NA | TRBV9 | NA | CASSALAGDYNEQFF | TGTGCCAGCAGCGCCCTCGCCGGGGATTACAATGAGCAGTTCTTC
16 | TRBJ2-1 | TRBD2 | TRBV30 | NA | CAWSVLLQRGYNEQFF | TGTGCCTGGAGTGTACTCCTTCAGCGGGGGTACAATGAGCAGTTCTTC
14 | TRBJ1-1 | NA | TRBV9 | NA | CASSVGETMTEAFF | TGTGCCAGCAGCGTAGGGGAGACAATGACTGAAGCTTTCTTT
15 | TRBJ1-1 | NA | TRBV28 | NA | CASSLSSIPTVRAFF | TGTGCCAGCAGTTTAAGCTCCATCCCGACGGTGAGGGCTTTCTTT
14 | TRBJ1-2 | NA | TRBV19 | NA | CASSISRVKDGYTF | TGTGCCAGTAGTATTTCCAGGGTAAAGGATGGCTACACCTTC
14 | TRBJ1-2 | NA | TRBV7-9 | NA | CASSLAVAEGGYTF | TGTGCCAGCAGCTTAGCGGTGGCAGAGGGTGGCTACACCTTC
15 | TRBJ2-1 | NA | TRBV5-1 | NA | CASSSGTTLWDEQFF | TGCGCCAGCAGCTCCGGGACAACACTTTGGGATGAGCAGTTCTTC
12 | TRBJ1-1 | NA | TRBV7-9 | NA | CASRELGGTAFF | TGTGCCAGCAGAGAACTCGGGGGTACCGCTTTCTTT
16 | TRBJ2-7 | NA | TRBV6-1 | NA | CASSVTSLGRSYEQYF | TGTGCCAGCAGTGTAACCTCCCTGGGGCGAAGCTACGAGCAGTACTTC
15 | TRBJ1-4 | NA | TRBV7-9 | NA | CASSFMGEVVEKLFF | TGTGCCAGCAGCTTTATGGGAGAGGTAGTTGAAAAACTGTTTTTT
13 | TRBJ2-7 | NA | TRBV27 | NA | CASSFSLSYEQYF | TGTGCCAGCAGTTTTTCTCTCTCCTACGAGCAGTACTTC
11 | TRBJ2-2 | NA | TRBV29-1 | NA | CSVAEAGELFF | TGCAGCGTTGCCGAGGCCGGGGAGCTGTTTTTT
15 | TRBJ2-1 | TRBD1 | TRBV6-4 | few | CASSSRGTGGYEQFF | TGTGCCAGCAGTTCTCGTGGGACAGGGGGCTATGAGCAGTTCTTC
14 | TRBJ2-1 | TRBD1 | TRBV27 | NA | CASWVGTAYNEQFF | TGTGCCAGCTGGGTCGGGACAGCATACAATGAGCAGTTCTTC
13 | TRBJ2-2 | NA | TRBV10-1 | NA | CASSGQKTGELFF | TGCGCCAGCAGTGGACAGAAGACCGGGGAGCTGTTTTTT
16 | TRBJ2-2 | NA | TRBV4-2 | NA | CASSHPDRSYTGELFF | TGTGCCAGCAGCCACCCAGACAGGAGTTACACCGGGGAGCTGTTTTTT
13 | TRBJ1-2 | TRBD1 | TRBV6-5 | NA | CASRTGMVNGYTF | TGTGCCAGCCGGACAGGGATGGTAAATGGCTACACCTTC
14 | TRBJ2-7 | NA | TRBV7-9 | NA | CASSSPEIPYEQYF | TGTGCCAGCAGCTCCCCAGAAATACCCTACGAGCAGTACTTC
13 | TRBJ1-2 | NA | TRBV28 | NA | CASSTQGTGGYTF | TGTGCCAGCAGTACACAGGGAACAGGGGGCTACACCTTC
11 | TRBJ1-1 | NA | TRBV6-1 | NA | CASSRDTEAFF | TGTGCCAGCAGTCGGGACACTGAAGCTTTCTTT
13 | TRBJ2-2 | NA | TRBV9 | NA | CASSATGTGELFF | TGTGCCAGCAGCGCTACAGGGACCGGGGAGCTGTTTTTT
16 | TRBJ1-1 | NA | TRBV27 | NA | CASSFSPDRWDTEAFF | TGTGCCAGCAGTTTTTCCCCCGACAGGTGGGACACTGAAGCTTTCTTT
15 | TRBJ1-5 | TRBD1 | TRBV5-1 | NA | CASSPGQYSNQPQHF | TGCGCCAGCAGCCCGGGACAGTATAGCAATCAGCCCCAGCATTTT
13 | TRBJ2-7 | NA | TRBV4-1 | NA | CASSQEGPYEQYF | TGCGCCAGCAGCCAAGAGGGGCCCTACGAGCAGTACTTC
14 | TRBJ1-1 | NA | TRBV2 | NA | CASRDRGTNTEAFF | TGTGCCAGCAGGGACAGAGGGACGAACACTGAAGCTTTCTTT